This T cell receptor (beta chain) was identified in a study of CD8 T cells in Susac syndrome. This clonotype has just one count. Its antigen is unknown. Overall study results and limits: The study's TCR sequencing and HLA analysis covered a relatively small number of individuals, and the study acknowledged this.

The T cells that were sequenced for TCR beta were CD8+ and CD4+ cells from blood. Healthy donors constituted the control group, matched for age and sex. Reverse transcription used roughly 0.45 to 1 ug RNA and random hexamers. TCRdb reprocessed the immunoSEQ multiplex PCR reads via MiXCR and lists one record per CDR3 protein. The repertoire has some 100,000 distinct CDR3 sequences, 80% to 95% of them found once; the top ten carry less than 0.15%. Trimming took 3 bases from V and 4 from J, leaving 25 bases between them. The CDR3 consists of 18 residues. CDR1 SGDLS and CDR2 YYNGEE come from the germline V gene.

The TCR was taken from a human donor in good health. Sample: CD4+ T cells from PBMCs. The chain couples TRBV9 to TRBJ1-2, with D tentatively TRBD1 (6 bases). CDR3 region: CASSGTVSSGGQTYGYTF. CDR3 coding DNA: TGTGCCAGCAGCGGTACCGTCTCCTCGGGCGGACAGACCTATGGCTACACCTTC. The variable domain in full, completed from reference TRBV9 and TRBJ1-2, reads DSGVTQTPKHLITATGQRVTLRCSPRSGDLSVYWYQQSLDQGLQFLIQYYNGEERAKGNILERFSAQQFPDLHSELNLSSLELGDSALYFCASSGTVSSGGQTYGYTFGSGTRLTVV.